One and the same sample provided the 19 T cell receptor beta chains below, sequenced in a study of cytomegalovirus exposure and HLA in healthy donors. Vbeta (60) and Jbeta (13) primers were used in the PCR. Assay used: immunoSEQ multiplex PCR; TCRdb lists only in-frame clones, some missing. The sample holds some 190,000 clones, 65% to 85% seen once. The material sequenced was PBMCs. These receptors all stem from a man aged 35-49 years in good health and CMV-seropositive.

This chain connects TRBV7-8 to TRBJ1-1, with D tentatively TRBD1 (6 bases). The length of the CDR3 is 15 residues. Germline assignment: CDR1 SGHVS and CDR2 FQNEAQ. V lost 3 bases and J lost 0, with 11 bases in between. DNA of the CDR3: TGTGCCAGCAGCTTCCAGGGGCTCCTGAACACTGAAGCTTTCTTT. This translates into CASSFQGLLNTEAFF.

This clone was detected once. The chain employs TRBV2 and TRBJ2-6, with a tentative D call TRBD1 (5 bases). Germline loops: CDR1 SNHLY, CDR2 FYNNEI. This CDR3 region has 16 residues. The V gene lost 9 bases and the J gene lost 1 base, with 16 bases spanning the gap. The CDR3 region is CASSTVPTSGANVLTF. DNA of the CDR3: TGTGCCAGTTCGACAGTGCCAACGTCTGGGGCCAACGTCCTGACTTTC.

The rearrangement uses TRBV5-1 and TRBJ1-1; D gene ambiguous. This CDR3 comprises 12 residues. The germline V and J ends were trimmed by 4 bases and 7 bases, with 11 bases remaining between them. CDR1 and CDR2 (germline): SGHRS, YFSETQ. CDR3 region: CASSVDGGEAFF. The CDR3 region has the DNA TGCGCCAGCAGCGTGGACGGCGGTGAAGCTTTCTTT.

Note on this clone: The junction does not match germline at one end; this may be a read error. The rearrangement joins TRBV19 to TRBJ2-4; unclear D gene. This CDR3 spans 12 amino acids. Looked up from germline, CDR1 is LNHDA and CDR2 is SQIVND (reference sequence). Here the CDR3 reads CASSILGNSQYF. In DNA form, the CDR3 reads TGTGCCAGTAGTATATTGGGTAACAGTCAGTACTTC.

This clone occurred once. This sequence joins TRBV7-8 and TRBJ1-2, with 11 positions matching TRBD1. The CDR3 length is 18 residues. The germline V gene has CDR1 SGHVS and CDR2 FQNEAQ. The junction had 14 bases not matched to a gene; V was cut back by 4 bases and J by 4 bases. The CDR3: CASSSGQGASSLGYGYTF. The CDR3 DNA reads as TGTGCCAGCAGCTCAGGACAGGGGGCTTCTTCTCTAGGCTATGGCTACACCTTC.

This clone was counted a few times. V usage is TRBV5-5 and J usage is TRBJ2-7; 7 positions agree with TRBD2. CDR1 is SGHKS and CDR2 is YYEKEE in the germline V gene (reference sequence). The J segment lost 5 bases and the V segment lost 3 bases, leaving 8 bases of the junction unmatched. The CDR3 runs 14 residues. The CDR3 region has the DNA TGTGCCAGCAGCTACCGGGTGGGGGGGGACGAGCAGTACTTC. Protein: CASSYRVGGDEQYF.

This clone was found a few times. The J gene is TRBJ1-1, the V gene TRBV19; tentative D call: TRBD1 (5 bases). Trimming stripped 2 bases from V and 10 bases from J, with 17 bases between. CDR1 and CDR2 (germline): LNHDA, SQIVND (reference sequence). The CDR3 runs to 14 residues. CDR3 loop: CASSIPPGDRVAFF. The CDR3 coding sequence is TGTGCCAGTAGTATACCGCCGGGGGATAGAGTAGCTTTCTTT.

The chain joins TRBV11-3 to TRBJ1-2; tentative D call: TRBD1 (6 bases). The CDR3 runs to 12 residues. Germline CDR1 is SGHNT and CDR2 is YENEEA. Trimming took 3 bases from V and 8 from J, leaving 10 bases between them. For the CDR3, the DNA is TGTGCCAGCAGCTTCTCGACAGGCGGCTACACCTTC. It translates to CASSFSTGGYTF.

The rearrangement joins TRBV10-1 to TRBJ2-7; a possible D gene is TRBD2 (5 bases). Germline loops: CDR1 WNHNN, CDR2 SYGVQD (reference sequence). V was cut by 3 bases and J by 6 bases, with 6 bases left in between. CDR3 length equals 11 residues. In DNA form, the CDR3 reads TGCGCCAGCAGTGACCGGGGCGAGCAGTACTTC. This codes for CASSDRGEQYF.

This chain links TRBV7-2 with TRBJ1-5; 7 bases map to TRBD1. Trimming cost V 1 base and J 1 base; bases outside gene matches: 4. The CDR3 extends over 16 amino acids. CDR1 is SGHTA, CDR2 FQGNSA, per germline. The CDR3 spells CASSLDRRGSNQPQHF. The CDR3 nucleotides are TGTGCCAGCAGCTTAGATCGCAGGGGGAGCAATCAGCCCCAGCATTTT.

The chain has TRBV18 and TRBJ1-1; 12 bases are a match to TRBD1. CDR3 length equals 15 residues. Germline V gene data show CDR1 as KGHSH and CDR2 as LQKENI. The J segment lost 6 bases and the V segment lost 4 bases, leaving 6 bases of the junction unmatched. The CDR3 loop is CASSRDRGLRAEAFF. In DNA, the CDR3 is TGTGCCAGCTCACGGGACAGGGGGCTTCGGGCTGAAGCTTTCTTT.

The genes are TRBV2 and TRBJ2-1; TRBD2 aligns across 13 bases. Germline lookup yields CDR1 SNHLY and CDR2 FYNNEI. The CDR3 consists of 15 residues. After removal of 5 bases from V and 4 bases from J, the junction contained 2 bases not matched to a gene. The CDR3 sequence is CASSWTSGRYNEQFF. DNA for the CDR3: TGTGCCAGCAGTTGGACTAGCGGGAGATACAATGAGCAGTTCTTC.

The genes are TRBV6-1 and TRBJ2-7, with 8 bases fitting TRBD1. From germline, CDR1 is MNHNS and CDR2 SASEGT. V lost 4 bases to trimming and J lost 3 bases; unmatched junction nucleotides: 14. This CDR3 is built from 17 residues. The CDR3 nucleotides read TGTGCCAGCAGTGTCCCCTCCTGGACAGGGTTTGTCTACGAGCAGTACTTC. Translating gives CASSVPSWTGFVYEQYF.

The chain combines TRBV25-1 with TRBJ1-4; no clear D. V lost 2 bases to trimming and J lost 8 bases, with 9 bases between them. The CDR3 sequence is 13 residues long. The germline V gene encodes CDR1 MGHDK and CDR2 SYGVNS. This CDR3 reads CASSEMGDEKLFF. CDR3 DNA sequence: TGTGCCAGCAGTGAAATGGGAGACGAAAAACTGTTTTTT.

As concerns this clone: The sample has other DNA sequences that encode this CDR3 too. This rearrangement joins TRBV5-1 to TRBJ1-1, with D uncertain. This CDR3 is built from 13 residues. Germline values: CDR1 SGHRS, CDR2 YFSETQ. The ends were cut back, 1 base at V and 1 base at J, with 5 bases in the middle. CDR3 coding DNA: TGCGCCAGCAGCTTGTTGGCGAACACTGAAGCTTTCTTT. It encodes CASSLLANTEAFF.

This clone was detected a few times. This chain uses TRBV5-4 with TRBJ1-1, with TRBD1 as a possible D gene (6 bases). The V end was cut by 3 bases, the J end by 0 bases, with 12 bases between. This CDR3 has 15 residues. Germline V gene sequence: CDR1 SGHNT, CDR2 YYREEE (reference sequence). CDR3 loop: CASSSRQDLNTEAFF. The CDR3 DNA follows: TGTGCCAGCAGCTCCAGACAGGATCTGAACACTGAAGCTTTCTTT.

V is TRBV5-1 and J is TRBJ2-3; D possibly corresponds to TRBD2 (6 bases). CDR1 and CDR2 (germline): SGHRS, YFSETQ. The length of the CDR3 is 15 residues. V lost 2 bases and J 2 bases, leaving 12 bases between the germline ends. DNA for the CDR3: TGCGCCAGCAGCTTCGGCGGAGGGGACACAGATACGCAGTATTTT. This gives the protein CASSFGGGDTDTQYF.

The genes are TRBV30 and TRBJ1-2; D call uncertain. Per the germline V gene, CDR1 is GTSNPN and CDR2 is SVGIG (reference sequence). The germline V and J ends were trimmed by 3 bases and 7 bases, with 9 bases remaining between them. This CDR3 has 11 residues. The CDR3, as DNA: TGTGCCTGGAGGAGGCCGCGTGGCTACACCTTC. Translating it yields CAWRRPRGYTF.

J is TRBJ2-1 and V is TRBV28; 11 positions match TRBD2. J lost 9 bases, V lost 8 bases, and 9 bases had no gene match. CDR1 and CDR2 (germline): MDHEN, SYDVKM. CDR3 length: 14 amino acids. The CDR3 DNA is TGTGCCAGCCATACTAGCGGGAGATTCAGTGAGCAGTTCTTC. It specifies CASHTSGRFSEQFF.